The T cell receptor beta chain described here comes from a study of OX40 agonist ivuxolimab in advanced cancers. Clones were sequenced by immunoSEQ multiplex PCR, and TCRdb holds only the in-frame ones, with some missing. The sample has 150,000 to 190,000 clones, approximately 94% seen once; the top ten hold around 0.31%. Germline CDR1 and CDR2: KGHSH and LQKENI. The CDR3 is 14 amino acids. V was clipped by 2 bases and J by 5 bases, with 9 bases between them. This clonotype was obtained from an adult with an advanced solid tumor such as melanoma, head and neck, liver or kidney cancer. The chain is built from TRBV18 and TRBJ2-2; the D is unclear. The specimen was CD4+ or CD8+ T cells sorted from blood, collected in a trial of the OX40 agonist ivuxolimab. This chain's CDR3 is CASSPMTLTGELFF. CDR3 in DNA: TGTGCCAGCTCACCAATGACATTAACCGGGGAGCTGTTTTTT.